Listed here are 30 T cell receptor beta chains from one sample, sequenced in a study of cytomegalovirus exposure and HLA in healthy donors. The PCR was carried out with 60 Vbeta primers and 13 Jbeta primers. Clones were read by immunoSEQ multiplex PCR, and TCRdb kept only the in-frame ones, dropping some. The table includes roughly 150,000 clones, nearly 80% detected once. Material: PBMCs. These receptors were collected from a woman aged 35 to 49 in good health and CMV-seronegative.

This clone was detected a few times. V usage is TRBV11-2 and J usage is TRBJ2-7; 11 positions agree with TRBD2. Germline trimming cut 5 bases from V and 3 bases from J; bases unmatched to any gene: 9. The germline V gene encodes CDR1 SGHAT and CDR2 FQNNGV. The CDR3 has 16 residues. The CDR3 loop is CASSRPGLAGIYEQYF. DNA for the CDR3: TGTGCCAGCAGCCGCCCAGGACTAGCGGGTATCTACGAGCAGTACTTC.

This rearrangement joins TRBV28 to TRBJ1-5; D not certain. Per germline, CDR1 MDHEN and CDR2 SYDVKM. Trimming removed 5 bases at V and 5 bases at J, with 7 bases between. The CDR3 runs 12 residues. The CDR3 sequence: CASSLSDQPQHF. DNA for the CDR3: TGTGCCAGCAGTCTAAGCGATCAGCCCCAGCATTTT.

The CDR3 loop is CASSLADISPLHF. The CDR3 DNA reads TGTGCCAGCAGCTTAGCCGACATCTCACCCCTCCACTTT. V gene TRBV11-3 combines with J gene TRBJ1-6, with D hard to call. Germline values: CDR1 SGHNT, CDR2 YENEEA. V dropped 1 base and J dropped 10 bases, with 8 bases sitting between them. The CDR3 covers 13 residues.

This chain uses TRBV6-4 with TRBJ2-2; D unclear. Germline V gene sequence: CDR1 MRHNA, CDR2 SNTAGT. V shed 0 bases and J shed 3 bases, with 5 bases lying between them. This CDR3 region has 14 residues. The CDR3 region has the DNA TGTGCCAGCAGTGACTCGAGTGACACCGGGGAGCTGTTTTTT. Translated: CASSDSSDTGELFF.

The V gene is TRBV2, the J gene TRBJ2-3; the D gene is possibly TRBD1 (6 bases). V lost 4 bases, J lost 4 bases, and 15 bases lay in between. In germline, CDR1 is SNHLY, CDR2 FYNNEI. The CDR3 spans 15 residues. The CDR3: CASSAGRGVSDTQYF. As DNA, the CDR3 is TGTGCCAGCAGTGCAGGCAGGGGAGTTTCAGATACGCAGTATTTT.

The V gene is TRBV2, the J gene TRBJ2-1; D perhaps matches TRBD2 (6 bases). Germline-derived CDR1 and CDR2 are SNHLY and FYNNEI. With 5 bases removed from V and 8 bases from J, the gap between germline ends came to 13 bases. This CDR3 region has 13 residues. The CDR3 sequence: CASSWTTFDEQFF. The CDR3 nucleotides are TGTGCCAGCAGTTGGACTACGTTCGATGAGCAGTTCTTC.

The CDR3 coding sequence is TGTGCCAGCAGCCTGACAGGGAGCCAATGGCAAAAACTGTTTTTT. Translating gives CASSLTGSQWQKLFF. The chain uses TRBV6-5 and TRBJ1-4; 7 bases are shared with TRBD1. There are 15 residues in the CDR3. The junction had 13 bases not matched to a gene; V was cut back by 6 bases and J by 9 bases. Looked up from germline, CDR1 is MNHEY and CDR2 is SVGAGI.

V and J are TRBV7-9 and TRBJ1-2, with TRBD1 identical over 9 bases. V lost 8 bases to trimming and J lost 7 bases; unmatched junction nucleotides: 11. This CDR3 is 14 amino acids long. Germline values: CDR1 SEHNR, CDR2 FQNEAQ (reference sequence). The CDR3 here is CASGRQGGSGGYTF. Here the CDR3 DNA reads TGTGCCAGCGGAAGACAGGGGGGGTCGGGTGGCTACACCTTC. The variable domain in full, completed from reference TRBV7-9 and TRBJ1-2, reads DTGVSQNPRHKITKRGQNVTFRCDPISEHNRLYWYRQTLGQGPEFLTYFQNEAQLEKSRLLSDRFSAERPKGSFSTLEIQRTEQGDSAMYLCASGRQGGSGGYTFGSGTRLTVV.

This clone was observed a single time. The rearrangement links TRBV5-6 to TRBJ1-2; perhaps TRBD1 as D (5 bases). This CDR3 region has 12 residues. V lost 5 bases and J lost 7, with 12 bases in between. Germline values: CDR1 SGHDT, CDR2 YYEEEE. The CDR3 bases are TGTGCCAGCAGACAGGTCCTGACTGGCTACACCTTC. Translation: CASRQVLTGYTF. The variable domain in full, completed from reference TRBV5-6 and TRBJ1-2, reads DAGVTQSPTHLIKTRGQQVTLRCSPKSGHDTVSWYQQALGQGPQFIFQYYEEEERQRGNFPDRFSGHQFPNYSSELNVNALLLGDSALYLCASRQVLTGYTFGSGTRLTVV.

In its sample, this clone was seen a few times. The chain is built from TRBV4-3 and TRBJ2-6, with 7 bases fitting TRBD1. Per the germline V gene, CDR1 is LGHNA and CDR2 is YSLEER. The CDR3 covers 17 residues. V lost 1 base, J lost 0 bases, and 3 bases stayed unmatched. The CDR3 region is CASSQGDSFSGANVLTF. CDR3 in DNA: TGCGCCAGCAGCCAAGGGGACAGCTTCTCTGGGGCCAACGTCCTGACTTTC.

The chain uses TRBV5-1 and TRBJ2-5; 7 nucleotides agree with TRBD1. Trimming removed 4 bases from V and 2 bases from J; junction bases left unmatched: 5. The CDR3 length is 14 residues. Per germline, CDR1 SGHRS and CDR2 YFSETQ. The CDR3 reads CASSLGTAQETQYF. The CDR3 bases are TGCGCCAGCAGCCTTGGGACAGCGCAAGAGACCCAGTACTTC.

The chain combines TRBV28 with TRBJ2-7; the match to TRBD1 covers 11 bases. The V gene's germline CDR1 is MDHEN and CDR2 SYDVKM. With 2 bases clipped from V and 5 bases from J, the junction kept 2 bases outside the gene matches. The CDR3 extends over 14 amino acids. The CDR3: CASSLRTGGDEQYF. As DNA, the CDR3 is TGTGCCAGCAGTTTACGGACAGGGGGCGACGAGCAGTACTTC.

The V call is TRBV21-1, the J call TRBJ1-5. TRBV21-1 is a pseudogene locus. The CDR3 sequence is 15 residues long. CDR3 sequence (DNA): TGTGCCTCATTTGGAGGGGAAGGCAACAATCAGCCCCAGCATTTT. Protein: CASFGGEGNNQPQHF.

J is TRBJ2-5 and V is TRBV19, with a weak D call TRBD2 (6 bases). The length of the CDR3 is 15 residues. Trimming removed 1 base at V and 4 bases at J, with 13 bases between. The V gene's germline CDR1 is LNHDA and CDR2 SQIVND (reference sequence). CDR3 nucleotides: TGTGCCAGTAGTATAGCGTGGGGTAGCGGAGAGACCCAGTACTTC. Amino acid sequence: CASSIAWGSGETQYF.

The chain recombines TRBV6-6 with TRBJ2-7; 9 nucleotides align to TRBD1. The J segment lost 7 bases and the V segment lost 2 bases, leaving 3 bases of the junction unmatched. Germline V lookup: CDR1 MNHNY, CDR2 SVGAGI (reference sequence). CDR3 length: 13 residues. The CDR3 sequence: CASSYRDRVEQYF. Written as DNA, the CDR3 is TGTGCCAGCAGTTACCGGGACAGGGTTGAGCAGTACTTC.

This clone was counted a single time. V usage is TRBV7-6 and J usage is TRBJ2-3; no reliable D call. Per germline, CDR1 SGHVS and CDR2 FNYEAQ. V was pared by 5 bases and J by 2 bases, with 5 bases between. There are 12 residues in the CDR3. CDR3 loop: CASSTHTDTQYF. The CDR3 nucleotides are TGTGCCAGCAGCACTCACACAGATACGCAGTATTTT. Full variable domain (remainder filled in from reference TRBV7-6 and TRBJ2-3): GAGVSQSPRYKVTKRGQDVALRCDPISGHVSLYWYRQALGQGPEFLTYFNYEAQQDKSGLPNDRFSAERPEGSISTLTIQRTEQRDSAMYRCASSTHTDTQYFGPGTRLTVL.

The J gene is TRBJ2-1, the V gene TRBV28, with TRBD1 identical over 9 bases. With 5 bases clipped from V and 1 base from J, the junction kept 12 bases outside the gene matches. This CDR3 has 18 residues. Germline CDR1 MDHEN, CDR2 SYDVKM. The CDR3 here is CASSPYNSGTGSYNEQFF. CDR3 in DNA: TGTGCCAGCAGTCCTTATAACTCCGGGACAGGGTCCTACAATGAGCAGTTCTTC.

CDR3 in amino acids: CASSVGGGDYEQYF. For the CDR3, the DNA is TGTGCCAGCAGCGTGGGAGGGGGAGATTACGAGCAGTACTTC. V usage is TRBV9 and J usage is TRBJ2-7, with D possibly TRBD2 on 7 matching bases. The CDR3 runs 14 residues. CDR1 is SGDLS and CDR2 is YYNGEE in the germline V gene. V lost 2 bases, J lost 4 bases, and 13 bases lay in between.

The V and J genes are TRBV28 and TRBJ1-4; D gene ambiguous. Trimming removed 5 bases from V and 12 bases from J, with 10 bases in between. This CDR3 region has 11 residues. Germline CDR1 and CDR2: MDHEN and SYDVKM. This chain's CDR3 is CASSDATQLFF. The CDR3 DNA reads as TGTGCCAGCAGTGACGCGACTCAACTGTTTTTT.

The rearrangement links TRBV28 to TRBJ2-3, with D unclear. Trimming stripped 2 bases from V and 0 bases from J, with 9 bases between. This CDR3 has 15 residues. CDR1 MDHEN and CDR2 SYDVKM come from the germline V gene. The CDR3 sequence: CASSLTEASTDTQYF. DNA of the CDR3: TGTGCCAGCAGTTTAACCGAGGCTAGCACAGATACGCAGTATTTT.

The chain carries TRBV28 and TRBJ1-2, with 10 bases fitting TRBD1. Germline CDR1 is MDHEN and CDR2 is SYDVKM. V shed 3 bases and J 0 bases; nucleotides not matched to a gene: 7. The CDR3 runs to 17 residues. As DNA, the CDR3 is TGTGCCAGCAGTTTCACGGGACAGGGGATCTCTAACTATGGCTACACCTTC. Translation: CASSFTGQGISNYGYTF.

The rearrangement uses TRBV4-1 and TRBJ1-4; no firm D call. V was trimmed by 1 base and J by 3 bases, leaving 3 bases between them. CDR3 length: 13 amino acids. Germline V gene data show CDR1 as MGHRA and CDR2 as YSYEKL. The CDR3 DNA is TGCGCCAGCAGCCAAGGGCCTAATGAAAAACTGTTTTTT. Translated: CASSQGPNEKLFF.

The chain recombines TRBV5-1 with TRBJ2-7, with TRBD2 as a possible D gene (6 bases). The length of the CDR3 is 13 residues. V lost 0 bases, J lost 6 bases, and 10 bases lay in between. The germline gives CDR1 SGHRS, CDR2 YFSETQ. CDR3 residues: CASSLGYGGEQYF. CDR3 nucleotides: TGCGCCAGCAGCTTGGGTTACGGGGGCGAGCAGTACTTC.

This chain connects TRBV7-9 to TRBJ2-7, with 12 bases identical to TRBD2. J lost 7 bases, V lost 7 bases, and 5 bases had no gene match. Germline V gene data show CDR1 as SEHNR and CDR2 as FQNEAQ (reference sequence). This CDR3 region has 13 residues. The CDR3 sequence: CASTASGRGEQYF. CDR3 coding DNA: TGTGCCAGCACCGCTAGCGGGAGGGGTGAGCAGTACTTC.

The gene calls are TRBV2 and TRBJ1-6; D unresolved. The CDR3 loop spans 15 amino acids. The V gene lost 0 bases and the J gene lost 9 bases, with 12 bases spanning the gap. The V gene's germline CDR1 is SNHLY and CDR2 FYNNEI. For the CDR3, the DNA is TGTGCCAGCAGTGAAGCGCTTCCCCACTCTTCACCCCTCCACTTT. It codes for CASSEALPHSSPLHF.

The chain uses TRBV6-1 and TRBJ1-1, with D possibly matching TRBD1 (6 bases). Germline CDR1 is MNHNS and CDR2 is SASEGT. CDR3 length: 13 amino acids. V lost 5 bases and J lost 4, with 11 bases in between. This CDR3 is CASSSTGSTEAFF. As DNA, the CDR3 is TGTGCCAGCAGTAGTACAGGGAGCACTGAAGCTTTCTTT.

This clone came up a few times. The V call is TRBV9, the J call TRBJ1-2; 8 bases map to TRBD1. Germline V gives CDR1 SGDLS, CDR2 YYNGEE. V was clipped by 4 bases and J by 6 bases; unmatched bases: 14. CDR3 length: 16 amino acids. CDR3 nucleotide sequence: TGTGCCAGCAGCCCATTACCCGTCAGGGGGCGGGATGGCTACACCTTC. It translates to CASSPLPVRGRDGYTF.

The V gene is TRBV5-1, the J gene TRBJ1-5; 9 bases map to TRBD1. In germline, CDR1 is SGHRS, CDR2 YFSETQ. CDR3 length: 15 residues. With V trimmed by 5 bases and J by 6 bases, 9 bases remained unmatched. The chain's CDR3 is CASSVQGANGQPQHF. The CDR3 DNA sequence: TGCGCCAGCAGTGTACAGGGGGCTAACGGTCAGCCCCAGCATTTT.

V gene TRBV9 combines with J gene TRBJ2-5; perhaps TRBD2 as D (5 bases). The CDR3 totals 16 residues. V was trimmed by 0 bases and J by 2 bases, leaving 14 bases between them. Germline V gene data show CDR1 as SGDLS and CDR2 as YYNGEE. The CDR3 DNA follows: TGTGCCAGCAGCGTAGATGAGGGCAAGGTTCAAGAGACCCAGTACTTC. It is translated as CASSVDEGKVQETQYF.

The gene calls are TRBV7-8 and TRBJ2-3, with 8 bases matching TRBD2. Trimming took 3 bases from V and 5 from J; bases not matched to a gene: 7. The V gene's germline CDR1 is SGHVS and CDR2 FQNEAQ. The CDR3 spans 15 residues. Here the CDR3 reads CASSFVRGVLDTQYF. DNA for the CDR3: TGTGCCAGCAGCTTTGTGCGGGGGGTTCTAGATACGCAGTATTTT.